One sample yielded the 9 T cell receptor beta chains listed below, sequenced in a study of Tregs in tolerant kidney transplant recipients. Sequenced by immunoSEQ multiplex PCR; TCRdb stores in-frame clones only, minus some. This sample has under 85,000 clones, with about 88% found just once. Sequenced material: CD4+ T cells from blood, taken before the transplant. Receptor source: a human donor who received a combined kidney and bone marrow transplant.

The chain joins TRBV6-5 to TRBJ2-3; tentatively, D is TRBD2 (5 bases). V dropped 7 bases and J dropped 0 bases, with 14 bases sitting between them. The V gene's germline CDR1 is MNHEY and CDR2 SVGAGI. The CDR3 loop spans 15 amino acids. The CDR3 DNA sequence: TGTGCCAGCACCCGCGGCGGGTGGAGCACAGATACGCAGTATTTT. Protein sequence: CASTRGGWSTDTQYF.

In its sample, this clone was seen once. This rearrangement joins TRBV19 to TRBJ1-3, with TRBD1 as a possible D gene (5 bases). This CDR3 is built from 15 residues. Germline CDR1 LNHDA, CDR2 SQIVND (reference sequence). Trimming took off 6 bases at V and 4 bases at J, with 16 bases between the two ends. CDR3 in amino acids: CASSRGLLEGNTIYF. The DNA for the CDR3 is TGTGCCAGTAGCCGGGGACTGCTGGAAGGAAACACCATATATTTT. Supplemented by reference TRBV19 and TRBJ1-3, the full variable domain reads DGGITQSPKYLFRKEGQNVTLSCEQNLNHDAMYWYRQDPGQGLRLIYYSQIVNDFQKGDIAEGYSVSREKKESFPLTVTSAQKNPTAFYLCASSRGLLEGNTIYFGEGSWLTVV.

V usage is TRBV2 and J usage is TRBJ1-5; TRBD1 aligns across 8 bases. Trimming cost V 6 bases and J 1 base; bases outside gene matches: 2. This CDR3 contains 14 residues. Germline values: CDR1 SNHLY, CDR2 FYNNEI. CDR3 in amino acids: CASRDRVSNQPQHF. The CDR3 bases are TGTGCCAGCAGGGACAGGGTCAGCAATCAGCCCCAGCATTTT.

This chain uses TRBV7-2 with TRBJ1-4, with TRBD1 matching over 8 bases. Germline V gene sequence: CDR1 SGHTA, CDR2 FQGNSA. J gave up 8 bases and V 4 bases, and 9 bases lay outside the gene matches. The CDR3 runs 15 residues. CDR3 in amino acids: CASSSLDRGEEKLFF. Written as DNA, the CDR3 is TGTGCCAGCAGCTCCCTCGACAGGGGAGAGGAAAAACTGTTTTTT. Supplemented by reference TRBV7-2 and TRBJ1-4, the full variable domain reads GAGVSQSPSNKVTEKGKDVELRCDPISGHTALYWYRQSLGQGLEFLIYFQGNSAPDKSGLPSDRFSAERTGGSVSTLTIQRTQQEDSAVYLCASSSLDRGEEKLFFGSGTQLSVL.

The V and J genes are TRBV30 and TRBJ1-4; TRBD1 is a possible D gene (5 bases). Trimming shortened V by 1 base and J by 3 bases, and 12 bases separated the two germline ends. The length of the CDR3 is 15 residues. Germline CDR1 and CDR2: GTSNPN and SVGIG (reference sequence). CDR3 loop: CAWSAQGFSNEKLFF. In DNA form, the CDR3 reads TGTGCCTGGAGTGCTCAGGGTTTTTCTAATGAAAAACTGTTTTTT.

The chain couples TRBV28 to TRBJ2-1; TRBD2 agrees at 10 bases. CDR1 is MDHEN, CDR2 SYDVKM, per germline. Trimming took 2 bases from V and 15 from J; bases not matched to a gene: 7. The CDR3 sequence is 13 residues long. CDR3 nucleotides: TGTGCCAGCAGTTTAACCCTAGCGGGAGAGGCGTTCTTC. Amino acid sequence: CASSLTLAGEAFF.

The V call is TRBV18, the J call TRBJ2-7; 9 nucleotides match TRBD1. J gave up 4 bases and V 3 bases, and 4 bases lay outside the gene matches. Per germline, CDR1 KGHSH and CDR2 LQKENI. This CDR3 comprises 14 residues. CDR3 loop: CASSPTGTGYEQYF. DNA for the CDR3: TGTGCCAGCTCACCTACCGGGACAGGGTACGAGCAGTACTTC.

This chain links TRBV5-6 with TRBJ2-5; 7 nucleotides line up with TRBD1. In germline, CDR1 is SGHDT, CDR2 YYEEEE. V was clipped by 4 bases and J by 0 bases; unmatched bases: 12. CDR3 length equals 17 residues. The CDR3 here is CASSPMRDSEYQETQYF. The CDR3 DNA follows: TGTGCCAGCAGCCCCATGAGGGACAGCGAGTACCAAGAGACCCAGTACTTC.

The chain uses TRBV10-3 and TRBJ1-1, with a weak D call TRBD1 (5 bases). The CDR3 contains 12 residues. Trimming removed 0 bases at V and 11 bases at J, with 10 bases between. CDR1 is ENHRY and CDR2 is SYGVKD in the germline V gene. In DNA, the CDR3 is TGTGCCATCAGTGAGTCTTGGAGGGGCGCTTTCTTT. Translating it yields CAISESWRGAFF.